This T cell receptor (beta chain) was recovered during a study of blood T cell repertoires in COVID-19. Study background: In each case, the material was cDNA or gDNA derived from T cells, B-cell-depleted T cells, or PBMCs.

Germline V gene sequence: CDR1 MNHNY, CDR2 SVGAGI (reference sequence). Unmatched junction bases numbered 5, after V lost 5 bases and J lost 3 bases. This CDR3 spans 15 amino acids. Method: immunoSEQ multiplex PCR; TCRdb's copy keeps in-frame clones and lacks some. The sample lists around 90,000 clones, around 90% seen once, with 15% in the top ten. The TCR was taken from a male donor with acute or convalescent COVID-19. The specimen was peripheral blood. The V gene is TRBV6-6, the J gene TRBJ1-5; 9 bases match TRBD1. Here the CDR3 reads CASSGGQGFNQPQHF. The CDR3 DNA reads TGTGCCAGCAGTGGGGGACAGGGCTTCAATCAGCCCCAGCATTTT.